The present T cell receptor (beta chain) was sequenced within a study of blood T cell repertoires in COVID-19. The length of the CDR3 is 12 residues. Germline assignment: CDR1 PRHDT and CDR2 FYEKMQ (reference sequence). V was cut by 2 bases and J by 7 bases, with 6 bases left in between. Here immunoSEQ multiplex PCR was the method, and the copy in TCRdb shows in-frame clones only, minus some. The sample lists 100,000 to 150,000 clones; around 81% were seen once. Sequenced material: peripheral blood. The source of this sequence is a woman in her forties or fifties with acute or convalescent COVID-19. The V call is TRBV13, the J call TRBJ1-5, with D possibly TRBD1 on 5 matching bases. The CDR3 sequence is CASSLQGQPQHF. CDR3 DNA sequence: TGTGCCAGCAGCTTACAGGGACAGCCCCAGCATTTT. The full variable domain, with the rest looked up from reference TRBV13 and TRBJ1-5, is AAGVIQSPRHLIKEKRETATLKCYPIPRHDTVYWYQQGPGQDPQFLISFYEKMQSDKGSIPDRFSAQQFSDYHSELNMSSLELGDSALYFCASSLQGQPQHFGDGTRLSIL.